This is a list of T cell receptor beta chains from one sample in a study of blood T cell repertoires in COVID-19. Generated by immunoSEQ multiplex PCR, the TCRdb table keeps only in-frame clones and is missing some. The sample has approximately 260,000 clones, 75% to 90% seen once. The sequencing sample was made of peripheral blood. All receptors come from a man between 60 and 70 years old who had recovered from COVID-19. The CDR3 runs from the conserved cysteine through the conserved F or W.

CDR3 length,V gene,J gene,CDR3 protein
13,TRBV29-1,TRBJ1-5,CSVGGGSNQPQHF
12,TRBV18,TRBJ2-1,CASSGDRDEQFF
12,TRBV28,TRBJ1-5,CASSSRQQPQHF
13,TRBV11-1,TRBJ2-3,CASSLRVTDTQYF
14,TRBV10-3,TRBJ2-7,CAISVATSGREQYF
15,TRBV19,TRBJ2-1,CASSISVGLVNEQFF
14,TRBV5-6,TRBJ2-5,CASSLVAGGGSQYF
16,TRBV27,TRBJ2-1,CASSQKGGALRNEQFF
14,TRBV6-5,TRBJ2-7,CASSYMDRDNEQYF
15,TRBV5-1,TRBJ2-3,CASSLVTSGPDTQYF
16,TRBV5-1,TRBJ1-4,CASSPPGQGAREKLFF
13,TRBV2,TRBJ2-2,CASMRRNTGELFF
14,TRBV7-2,TRBJ2-7,CASSLRQGSSEQYF
18,TRBV19,TRBJ1-5,CASYPQAPTGFRGQPQHF